This passage covers 25 T cell receptor beta chains from one sample sequenced in a study of glioma-infiltrating T cells after dendritic cell vaccination. Time point denoted: after dendritic cell vaccination, including at tumor progression/relapse. Repertoires were generated with immunoSEQ multiplex PCR, while TCRdb's copy carries only in-frame clones and drops some. Here the sample spans tens of thousands of clones, about nine tenths being singletons. Source: blood, taken after dendritic cell vaccination. The receptors here all came from a human donor with glioblastoma.

The rearrangement links TRBV29-1 to TRBJ2-1, with D possibly TRBD1 on 6 matching bases. This CDR3 is 15 amino acids long. The germline V gene has CDR1 SQVTM and CDR2 ANQGSEA. V was clipped by 3 bases and J by 5 bases, with 17 bases between them. The CDR3 is CSVDGTDSGDNEQFF. The CDR3 nucleotides are TGCAGCGTTGACGGAACGGACAGCGGTGACAATGAGCAGTTCTTC.

In this sample, this clone turned up once. The chain uses TRBV7-9 and TRBJ1-4, with 9 positions matching TRBD1. The trim removed 6 bases at V and 3 bases at J, leaving 5 bases unmatched. This CDR3 comprises 15 residues. Germline CDR1 reads SEHNR; CDR2 reads FQNEAQ (reference sequence). CDR3 in DNA: TGTGCCAGCAGGAGACAGGGGGATGCTAATGAAAAACTGTTTTTT. Translating it yields CASRRQGDANEKLFF.

CDR3 sequence reads: CASSLGPGKNQPQHF. In DNA, the CDR3 is TGTGCCAGCAGCTTAGGCCCGGGAAAAAATCAGCCCCAGCATTTT. The chain is built from TRBV7-9 and TRBJ1-5; D unresolved. Per the germline V gene, CDR1 is SEHNR and CDR2 is FQNEAQ (reference sequence). Trimming left V 1 base short and J 4 bases short, with 11 bases between. The CDR3 consists of 15 residues.

The chain has TRBV4-2 and TRBJ2-7, with 11 bases lining up with TRBD2. The CDR3 runs to 16 residues. Trimming removed 1 base from V and 2 bases from J; junction bases left unmatched: 4. CDR1 and CDR2 from the germline V gene are LGHNA and YNFKEQ. CDR3: CASSQATSGIPYEQYF. CDR3 bases: TGTGCCAGCAGCCAAGCGACTAGCGGGATCCCCTACGAGCAGTACTTC.

The chain carries TRBV27 and TRBJ2-3; TRBD2 aligns across 13 bases. The CDR3 spans 18 residues. Germline V gene data show CDR1 as MNHEY and CDR2 as SMNVEV (reference sequence). V shed 7 bases and J 0 bases; nucleotides not matched to a gene: 10. The CDR3 DNA reads as TGTGCCAGCAAGAAACTAGCGGGAGGGCTATCAAGCACAGATACGCAGTATTTT. Translated: CASKKLAGGLSSTDTQYF.

The V and J genes are TRBV5-6 and TRBJ2-1; D perhaps matches TRBD2 (6 bases). V was pared by 4 bases and J by 5 bases, with 16 bases between. CDR3 length: 15 amino acids. CDR1 and CDR2 (germline): SGHDT, YYEEEE. CDR3 region: CASSMGWEVHNEQFF. For the CDR3, the DNA is TGTGCCAGCAGCATGGGGTGGGAGGTTCACAATGAGCAGTTCTTC.

This chain connects TRBV5-1 to TRBJ2-1; TRBD1 is a possible D gene (6 bases). Trimming pared 1 base from V and 6 bases from J, leaving 14 bases between. This CDR3 has 15 amino acids. Germline CDR1 is SGHRS and CDR2 is YFSETQ. CDR3 nucleotides: TGCGCCAGCAGCTTGACTCCCTTAGGGGGCAATGAGCAGTTCTTC. Protein: CASSLTPLGGNEQFF. Full variable domain (remainder filled in from reference TRBV5-1 and TRBJ2-1): KAGVTQTPRYLIKTRGQQVTLSCSPISGHRSVSWYQQTPGQGLQFLFEYFSETQRNKGNFPGRFSGRQFSNSRSEMNVSTLELGDSALYLCASSLTPLGGNEQFFGPGTRLTVL.

The chain uses TRBV28 and TRBJ1-2; the D is unclear. The CDR3 is 14 residues long. Trimming stripped 2 bases from V and 8 bases from J, with 15 bases between. The germline gives CDR1 MDHEN, CDR2 SYDVKM. The CDR3 coding sequence is TGTGCCAGCAGTTTAAGGGAAGGGAGCCGGGGCTACACCTTC. Amino acids: CASSLREGSRGYTF.

This clone was detected only once. V is TRBV5-1 and J is TRBJ2-3; 10 bases align to TRBD2. This CDR3 comprises 16 residues. Germline CDR1 and CDR2: SGHRS and YFSETQ. Trimming cost V 0 bases and J 2 bases; bases outside gene matches: 3. In DNA, the CDR3 is TGCGCCAGCAGCTTGGGGACTAGCGGTTTCACAGATACGCAGTATTTT. Translated, it gives CASSLGTSGFTDTQYF.

With regard to this clone: Other DNA sequences in this specimen translate into the identical CDR3. The chain carries TRBV29-1 and TRBJ2-2, with TRBD1 as a possible D gene (5 bases). V dropped 3 bases and J dropped 2 bases, with 13 bases sitting between them. CDR1 SQVTM and CDR2 ANQGSEA come from the germline V gene. This CDR3 contains 15 residues. The CDR3 spells CSVDSIGENTGELFF. CDR3 in DNA: TGCAGCGTTGATAGTATAGGGGAAAACACCGGGGAGCTGTTTTTT.

The CDR3, as DNA: TGTGCCAGCTCTCTTAGCGGTGCCGAGCAGTACTTC. Its translation is CASSLSGAEQYF. J is TRBJ2-7 and V is TRBV18; weak D call: TRBD2 (6 bases). Trimming removed 6 bases at V and 6 bases at J, with 12 bases between. CDR3 length equals 12 residues. Germline CDR1 reads KGHSH; CDR2 reads LQKENI.

The V gene is TRBV19, the J gene TRBJ2-7; a possible D gene is TRBD2 (6 bases). V was clipped by 4 bases and J by 3 bases, with 16 bases between them. Germline values: CDR1 LNHDA, CDR2 SQIVND (reference sequence). The CDR3 covers 15 residues. In DNA form, the CDR3 reads TGTGCCAGTAGTAGGTCTCACGGCGGGAACTACGAGCAGTACTTC. Protein: CASSRSHGGNYEQYF.

On this clone: Other nucleotide sequences in the sample specify the same CDR3. The rearrangement uses TRBV5-6 and TRBJ1-1; 9 positions match TRBD1. Trimming removed 5 bases from V and 2 bases from J; junction bases left unmatched: 7. CDR3 length equals 15 residues. Germline V lookup: CDR1 SGHDT, CDR2 YYEEEE. In nucleotides, the CDR3 is TGTGCCAGCAGACGACAGGGGGGACTCAACACTGAAGCTTTCTTT. This codes for CASRRQGGLNTEAFF.

This clone was counted between two and nine times. The DNA of the CDR3 is TGTGCCAGCAGCTTGCAGGGAAGTAATGAAAAACTGTTTTTT. Translation gives CASSLQGSNEKLFF. The rearrangement links TRBV7-9 to TRBJ1-4; D perhaps matches TRBD1 (5 bases). The CDR3 totals 14 residues. Trimming left V 3 bases short and J 4 bases short, with 9 bases between. The germline V gene encodes CDR1 SEHNR and CDR2 FQNEAQ (reference sequence). Full variable domain (outside the CDR3, taken from reference TRBV7-9 and TRBJ1-4): DTGVSQNPRHKITKRGQNVTFRCDPISEHNRLYWYRQTLGQGPEFLTYFQNEAQLEKSRLLSDRFSAERPKGSFSTLEIQRTEQGDSAMYLCASSLQGSNEKLFFGSGTQLSVL.

The CDR3 DNA is TGTGCCAGCAGCTTAGGGCAGGGCGTACAAGAGACCCAGTACTTC. This codes for CASSLGQGVQETQYF. J is TRBJ2-5 and V is TRBV7-2; D is perhaps TRBD1 (5 bases). The CDR3 is 15 residues long. Trimming cost V 1 base and J 2 bases, with 11 bases left between them. Per germline, CDR1 SGHTA and CDR2 FQGNSA.

This clone showed up just a few times. The V call is TRBV19, the J call TRBJ2-7; 8 bases align to TRBD1. Germline-derived CDR1 and CDR2 are LNHDA and SQIVND (reference sequence). V was clipped by 0 bases and J by 3 bases; unmatched bases: 4. The CDR3 sequence is 15 residues long. The CDR3 sequence is CASSIDGQGGYEQYF. The CDR3, as DNA: TGTGCCAGTAGTATAGACGGACAGGGTGGCTACGAGCAGTACTTC.

The rearrangement links TRBV30 to TRBJ2-2, with TRBD2 matching 7 bases. This CDR3 contains 16 residues. From germline, CDR1 is GTSNPN and CDR2 SVGIG (reference sequence). The junction had 10 bases not matched to a gene; V was cut back by 3 bases and J by 3 bases. CDR3 nucleotides: TGTGCCTGGAGGGCCCTTTCGGGAGGCCACACCGGGGAGCTGTTTTTT. Residues: CAWRALSGGHTGELFF.

The J gene is TRBJ1-5, the V gene TRBV7-3; D remains unclear. The germline V gene has CDR1 SGHTA and CDR2 FQGTGA. Between the trimmed V and J ends, which lost 8 bases and 7 bases, there was a span of 21 bases. The CDR3 sequence is 15 residues long. As DNA, the CDR3 is TGTGCCAGCTCCCATATGGCGGGGAATGGGCAGCCCCAGCATTTT. This sequence encodes CASSHMAGNGQPQHF.

The chain combines TRBV6-5 with TRBJ2-7; 9 positions match TRBD2. The length of the CDR3 is 15 residues. Germline V gives CDR1 MNHEY, CDR2 SVGAGI. Unmatched junction bases numbered 9, after V lost 2 bases and J lost 7 bases. The CDR3 protein is CASSYEAGGPTEQYF. The CDR3 DNA sequence: TGTGCCAGCAGTTACGAAGCGGGAGGACCTACTGAGCAGTACTTC.

The V and J genes are TRBV4-2 and TRBJ2-7, with D perhaps TRBD1 (7 bases). The CDR3 length is 15 residues. CDR1 is LGHNA, CDR2 YNFKEQ, per germline. Trimming removed 1 base at V and 5 bases at J, with 15 bases between. The CDR3 DNA is TGTGCCAGCAGCCAAGCGGGGGCCCAGGGGGACGAGCAGTACTTC. Its protein is CASSQAGAQGDEQYF.

The chain recombines TRBV4-2 with TRBJ2-3, with D unclear. V shed 0 bases and J shed 3 bases, with 10 bases lying between them. This CDR3 is 15 amino acids long. Germline assignment: CDR1 LGHNA and CDR2 YNFKEQ. This CDR3 is CASSQERGRTDTQYF. CDR3 coding DNA: TGTGCCAGCAGCCAAGAACGAGGCCGGACAGATACGCAGTATTTT.

The table lists this clone with a count of one. This chain joins TRBV6-5 and TRBJ2-5, with D possibly TRBD2 on 6 matching bases. V dropped 9 bases and J dropped 5 bases, with 7 bases sitting between them. Germline loops: CDR1 MNHEY, CDR2 SVGAGI. The CDR3 totals 10 residues. For the CDR3, the DNA is TGTGCCAGTGGGAGGGAGACCCAGTACTTC. Translated: CASGRETQYF.

This chain links TRBV28 with TRBJ2-1, with D perhaps TRBD2 (5 bases). In germline, CDR1 is MDHEN, CDR2 SYDVKM. The germline V and J ends were trimmed by 5 bases and 4 bases, with 9 bases remaining between them. This CDR3 is built from 13 residues. CDR3 sequence (DNA): TGTGCCAGCAGTAGGTCGGGATACAATGAGCAGTTCTTC. It encodes CASSRSGYNEQFF.

The chain carries TRBV11-2 and TRBJ2-7; D is perhaps TRBD1 (5 bases). Germline-derived CDR1 and CDR2 are SGHAT and FQNNGV. CDR3 size: 15 residues. Between the trimmed V and J ends, which lost 1 base and 1 base, there was a span of 11 bases. CDR3 bases: TGTGCCAGCAGCTTAGGAAGGGGCCTATCCTACGAGCAGTACTTC. It is translated as CASSLGRGLSYEQYF. Looking up the rest from reference TRBV11-2 and TRBJ2-7 gives the full variable domain: EAGVAQSPRYKIIEKRQSVAFWCNPISGHATLYWYQQILGQGPKLLIQFQNNGVVDDSQLPKDRFSAERLKGVDSTLKIQPAKLEDSAVYLCASSLGRGLSYEQYFGPGTRLTVT.

The chain joins TRBV30 to TRBJ1-2; D might be TRBD1 (6 bases). The CDR3 runs 15 residues. CDR1 and CDR2 (germline): GTSNPN, SVGIG (reference sequence). The V end was cut by 2 bases, the J end by 0 bases, with 13 bases between. DNA of the CDR3: TGTGCCTGGAGTTCCGGCAGGACAGCTAACTATGGCTACACCTTC. Encoded protein: CAWSSGRTANYGYTF.